A selection of T cell receptor beta chains follows, all from one sample in a study of T-cell memory formation after mild COVID-19. Via MiXCR, TCRdb re-called the 5' RACE reads, giving one row per CDR3 protein. The table has roughly 620,000 distinct CDR3 sequences, about a sixth seen once; the top ten hold around 11%. Sequenced sample: PBMCs or a T cell subset sorted from them (not recorded which). These receptors were obtained from an adult woman who had mild COVID-19 (a few samples of this study predate the infection). Cell type and time point are not known. Both conserved end residues are part of each CDR3. A D gene is named only where the DNA matches it firmly. Size values are once, few and many counts, or a class for expanded clones, and some rows have none.

V: TRBV5-1
size: -
D: TRBD1
J: TRBJ1-6
DNA: TGCGCCAGCAGCCCTACAGGGGAGTACTCACCCCTCCACTTT
CDR3: CASSPTGEYSPLHF

V: TRBV9
size: few
D: TRBD1
J: TRBJ2-3
DNA: TGTGCCAGCAGCGTAGGGGGGACAGAAGCAGATACGCAGTATTTT
CDR3: CASSVGGTEADTQYF

V: TRBV24-1
size: -
D: -
J: TRBJ2-2
DNA: TGTGCCACCACCTCGACCGGGGAGCTGTTTTTT
CDR3: CATTSTGELFF

V: TRBV3-1
size: few
D: TRBD2
J: TRBJ2-3
DNA: TGTGCCAGCAGGCGGGGGACTAGCACAGATACGCAGTATTTT
CDR3: CASRRGTSTDTQYF

V: TRBV6-5
size: few
D: -
J: TRBJ2-7
DNA: TGTGCCAGCAGTTCCCAGAGGATAACGGGCTACGAGCAGTACTTC
CDR3: CASSSQRITGYEQYF

V: TRBV15
size: many
D: TRBD2
J: TRBJ2-2
DNA: TGTGCCACCAGCAGAGGAGCGGGAGAGAACACCGGGGAGCTGTTTTTT
CDR3: CATSRGAGENTGELFF

V: TRBV4-1
size: many
D: TRBD1
J: TRBJ2-5
DNA: TGCGCCAGCAGCCGAGAGGGACAGGGGGCCACCCAGTACTTC
CDR3: CASSREGQGATQYF

V: TRBV20-1
size: -
D: TRBD2
J: TRBJ2-1
DNA: TGCAGTGCTAGCGGGGGGGCCCGAAATGAGCAGTTCTTC
CDR3: CSASGGARNEQFF

V: TRBV12-3/TRBV12-4
size: few
D: TRBD2
J: TRBJ2-1
DNA: TGTGCCAGTATAGCTAGCGGCTACAATGAGCAGTTCTTC
CDR3: CASIASGYNEQFF

V: TRBV12-3/TRBV12-4
size: many
D: TRBD1
J: TRBJ2-2
DNA: TGTGCCAGCAGTCTCTACGGGACAGAATACCCCGGGGAGCTGTTTTTT
CDR3: CASSLYGTEYPGELFF

V: TRBV29-1
size: -
D: -
J: TRBJ2-3
DNA: TGCAGCGTTGGGGAGACCTTAGATACGCAGTATTTT
CDR3: CSVGETLDTQYF

V: TRBV13
size: -
D: TRBD2
J: TRBJ2-7
DNA: TGTGCCAGCAGCCTCGGACTAGCGCGCTCCTACGAGCAGTACTTC
CDR3: CASSLGLARSYEQYF

V: TRBV7-9
size: few
D: TRBD1
J: TRBJ2-1
DNA: TGTGCCAGCAGCTCCCCCCCGACAGGGGGCGCCTCCAATGAGCAGTTCTTC
CDR3: CASSSPPTGGASNEQFF

V: TRBV12-3/TRBV12-4
size: -
D: -
J: TRBJ1-3
DNA: TGTGCCAGCTCTCGGGGACGGCACTCTGGAAACACCATATATTTT
CDR3: CASSRGRHSGNTIYF

V: TRBV30
size: few
D: TRBD1
J: TRBJ2-6
DNA: TGTGCCTGGAGTGGGGGCAGGGGGCTAGATGGGGCCAACGTCCTGACTTTC
CDR3: CAWSGGRGLDGANVLTF

V: TRBV5-1
size: -
D: -
J: TRBJ2-1
DNA: TGCGCCAGCAGCTTCTCGCGGCGGGAAAACAATGAGCAGTTCTTC
CDR3: CASSFSRRENNEQFF

V: TRBV6-2/TRBV6-3
size: -
D: -
J: TRBJ2-3
DNA: TGTGCCAGCGGTAGCGGTTCCACAGATACGCAGTATTTT
CDR3: CASGSGSTDTQYF

V: TRBV27
size: -
D: -
J: TRBJ1-1
DNA: TGTGCCAGCAAAAGGGGTATTAACACTGAAGCTTTCTTT
CDR3: CASKRGINTEAFF

V: TRBV7-3
size: many
D: -
J: TRBJ2-3
DNA: TGTGCCAGCAGCAAACAGGGTTTTGCTGCAGATACGCAGTATTTT
CDR3: CASSKQGFAADTQYF

V: TRBV24-1
size: -
D: TRBD1
J: TRBJ2-2
DNA: TGTGCCACCAGTCAAGGGACAGGGGTTCCCGGGGAGCTGTTTTTT
CDR3: CATSQGTGVPGELFF

V: TRBV25-1
size: -
D: -
J: TRBJ2-2
DNA: TGTGCCAGCAGTGAATTCGTCTCGAACACCGGGGAGCTGTTTTTT
CDR3: CASSEFVSNTGELFF

V: TRBV5-1
size: few
D: -
J: TRBJ2-3
DNA: TGCGCCAGCAGCTCCCCGGGACACCCCACAGATACGCAGTATTTT
CDR3: CASSSPGHPTDTQYF

V: TRBV28
size: few
D: -
J: TRBJ2-2
DNA: TGTGCAAGCAGTGGGGCCCCCACCGGGGAGCTGTTTTTT
CDR3: CASSGAPTGELFF

V: TRBV9
size: few
D: TRBD1
J: TRBJ2-3
DNA: TGTGCCAGCAGCGTAGTCGGGACAGGATCTAGCACAGATACGCAGTATTTT
CDR3: CASSVVGTGSSTDTQYF

V: TRBV4-3
size: few
D: TRBD1
J: TRBJ2-7
DNA: TGCGCCAGCAGCCAAGATAGGGGACAGCCCTACGAGCAGTACTTC
CDR3: CASSQDRGQPYEQYF

V: TRBV11-3
size: few
D: TRBD2
J: TRBJ2-1
DNA: TGTGCCAGCAGCTTAACCCTAGCGGGCAATGAGCAGTTCTTC
CDR3: CASSLTLAGNEQFF

V: TRBV30
size: -
D: -
J: TRBJ1-1
DNA: TGTGCCTGGAGTGTAGGGGTTACTGAAGCTTTCTTT
CDR3: CAWSVGVTEAFF

V: TRBV6-5
size: few
D: -
J: TRBJ1-5
DNA: TGTGCCAGCAGTTACAGAGGGGCCAATCAGCCCCAGCATTTT
CDR3: CASSYRGANQPQHF

V: TRBV12-3/TRBV12-4
size: -
D: -
J: TRBJ2-1
DNA: TGTGCCAGCAGCCCTGCTTTCCACTCGGAGAGATACAATGAGCAGTTCTTC
CDR3: CASSPAFHSERYNEQFF

V: TRBV24-1
size: few
D: -
J: TRBJ2-5
DNA: TGTGCCACCAGTGATCCCGGGACGGGGGAGCGGACCCAGTACTTC
CDR3: CATSDPGTGERTQYF

V: TRBV6-6
size: few
D: -
J: TRBJ1-2
DNA: TGTGCCAGCAGCCTAGGGCCGTATGGGTCTTATGGCTACACCTTC
CDR3: CASSLGPYGSYGYTF

V: TRBV4-1
size: -
D: -
J: TRBJ1-4
DNA: TGCGCCAGCAGCCAGGCGCCAGGGGTGGCGGATGAAAAACTGTTTTTT
CDR3: CASSQAPGVADEKLFF

V: TRBV19
size: few
D: TRBD1
J: TRBJ1-5
DNA: TGTGCCAGTAGTGAACGGACAGGGATAGGGCAGCCCCAGCATTTT
CDR3: CASSERTGIGQPQHF

V: TRBV9
size: few
D: -
J: TRBJ1-1
DNA: TGTGCCAGCAGCGTAGCCACAGGGAACACTGAAGCTTTCTTT
CDR3: CASSVATGNTEAFF

V: TRBV5-1
size: many
D: -
J: TRBJ2-7
DNA: TGCGCCAGCACTTCGGGAAGCTCCTACGAGCAGTACTTC
CDR3: CASTSGSSYEQYF

V: TRBV7-9
size: -
D: -
J: TRBJ2-7
DNA: TGTGCCAGCAGCGAACGACAGGGAGGGGACCCCTACGAGCAGTACTTC
CDR3: CASSERQGGDPYEQYF

V: TRBV10-3
size: -
D: TRBD2
J: TRBJ2-4
DNA: TGTGCCATCAGCCCACACTTAGCGGGGAACGCAGCCAAAAACATTCAGTACTTC
CDR3: CAISPHLAGNAAKNIQYF

V: TRBV2
size: once
D: TRBD2
J: TRBJ2-3
DNA: TGTGCCAGCAGTGGGGGGACTAGCGGGGCCACAGATACGCAGTATTTT
CDR3: CASSGGTSGATDTQYF

V: TRBV12-3/TRBV12-4
size: few
D: -
J: TRBJ1-1
DNA: TGTGCCAGCCTCGGGCCGGACGACCTCGGAGCTTTCTTT
CDR3: CASLGPDDLGAFF

V: TRBV24-1
size: few
D: -
J: TRBJ2-1
DNA: TGTGCCACCAGTGATTCTCGGGGCAGGGACAATGAGCAGTTCTTC
CDR3: CATSDSRGRDNEQFF

V: TRBV20-1
size: -
D: -
J: TRBJ2-3
DNA: TGCAGTGCGCCAGCAGGGGGAGGTAGCACAGATACGCAGTATTTT
CDR3: CSAPAGGGSTDTQYF

V: TRBV5-4
size: few
D: -
J: TRBJ2-2
DNA: TGTGCCAGCAGCTTGGAACAGTTGAACACCGGGGAGCTGTTTTTT
CDR3: CASSLEQLNTGELFF